These 30 T cell receptor beta chains came from one sample sequenced in a study of siplizumab effects on memory and regulatory T cells. Libraries were prepared by immunoSEQ multiplex PCR; TCRdb keeps only in-frame clonotypes and omits some of them. Among 94,000 or so clones listed, under 95% were seen once. Sequenced: CD8+ T cells sorted from blood. The source is a human donor in good health.

V and J are TRBV15 and TRBJ2-1; 7 nucleotides agree with TRBD2. From germline, CDR1 is LNHNV and CDR2 YYDKDF (reference sequence). The CDR3 consists of 14 residues. V was clipped by 0 bases and J by 13 bases; unmatched bases: 9. CDR3 loop: CATSREGTNRLQFF. In DNA, the CDR3 is TGTGCCACCAGCAGAGAGGGGACTAACCGTCTACAGTTCTTC.

The rearrangement joins TRBV11-2 to TRBJ2-1; 8 nucleotides line up with TRBD2. The germline V gene has CDR1 SGHAT and CDR2 FQNNGV. The CDR3 has 15 residues. The J segment lost 9 bases and the V segment lost 5 bases, leaving 12 bases of the junction unmatched. DNA for the CDR3: TGTGCCAGCAGCCGACTGAGCGGGAGTTTCACTGAGCAGTTCTTC. Residues: CASSRLSGSFTEQFF.

The gene calls are TRBV19 and TRBJ2-1; D possibly corresponds to TRBD1 (5 bases). V was pared by 4 bases and J by 0 bases, with 10 bases between. Germline assignment: CDR1 LNHDA and CDR2 SQIVND (reference sequence). The CDR3 length is 15 residues. The CDR3 sequence: CASSSGQNSYNEQFF. Here the CDR3 DNA reads TGTGCCAGTAGTAGCGGACAAAACTCCTACAATGAGCAGTTCTTC.

The rearrangement uses TRBV5-6 and TRBJ1-2; 8 positions match TRBD1. Germline V gene sequence: CDR1 SGHDT, CDR2 YYEEEE. Trimming cost V 2 bases and J 0 bases; bases outside gene matches: 9. The CDR3 sequence is 17 residues long. The CDR3 nucleotides read TGTGCCAGCAGCTTACCCCGGGACAGGACTACTAACTATGGCTACACCTTC. It is translated as CASSLPRDRTTNYGYTF. The whole variable domain, remainder taken from reference TRBV5-6 and TRBJ1-2, is DAGVTQSPTHLIKTRGQQVTLRCSPKSGHDTVSWYQQALGQGPQFIFQYYEEEERQRGNFPDRFSGHQFPNYSSELNVNALLLGDSALYLCASSLPRDRTTNYGYTFGSGTRLTVV.

The DNA of the CDR3 is TGCAGCGTCGCACTAGCGGGAATGGGTGAGCAGTTCTTC. It is translated as CSVALAGMGEQFF. V usage is TRBV29-1 and J usage is TRBJ2-1; 10 bases agree with TRBD2. The CDR3 has 13 residues. The V segment lost 6 bases and the J segment 9 bases; nucleotides outside the gene matches: 8. Germline CDR1 reads SQVTM; CDR2 reads ANQGSEA.

The V call is TRBV7-9, the J call TRBJ2-7, with 7 nucleotides matching TRBD1. After removal of 3 bases from V and 0 bases from J, the junction contained 8 bases not matched to a gene. CDR1 and CDR2 (germline): SEHNR, FQNEAQ (reference sequence). The CDR3 covers 16 residues. The CDR3 region has the DNA TGTGCCAGCAGCTTCACAGGGGCGACCCTCTCCTACGAGCAGTACTTC. It specifies CASSFTGATLSYEQYF.

V is TRBV23-1 and J is TRBJ2-2; 8 nucleotides match TRBD1. TRBV23-1 is filed as an ORF, its function uncertain. This CDR3 has 16 residues. V trimming: 6 bases; J trimming: 1 base; junction bases outside the gene matches: 7. The CDR3 is CASSYPGTGNTGELFF. The DNA of the CDR3 is TGCGCCAGCAGCTATCCCGGGACAGGGAACACCGGGGAGCTGTTTTTT.

The chain carries TRBV11-3 and TRBJ2-5, with 12 bases lining up with TRBD2. J was trimmed by 5 bases and V by 5 bases; bases with no gene match: 21. In germline, CDR1 is SGHNT, CDR2 YENEEA. The CDR3 length is 20 residues. CDR3 nucleotides: TGTGCCAGCAGCGATTACATGGGGACTAGCGGGCCCTCCCGCGCGGAGACCCAGTACTTC. Amino acid sequence: CASSDYMGTSGPSRAETQYF.

The chain carries TRBV11-2 and TRBJ1-1, with D possibly being TRBD1 (5 bases). Trimming stripped 2 bases from V and 2 bases from J, with 9 bases between. The germline gives CDR1 SGHAT, CDR2 FQNNGV. The CDR3 covers 14 residues. For the CDR3, the DNA is TGTGCCAGCAGCTTATTTCAGGGCAACACTGAAGCTTTCTTT. Translation: CASSLFQGNTEAFF.

The chain uses TRBV2 and TRBJ2-1, with D unclear. CDR3 size: 12 residues. V dropped 7 bases and J dropped 5 bases, with 9 bases sitting between them. Germline V gene data show CDR1 as SNHLY and CDR2 as FYNNEI. CDR3 DNA: TGTGCCAGCAAATCAGCCCACAATGAGCAGTTCTTC. This codes for CASKSAHNEQFF.

This rearrangement joins TRBV7-6 to TRBJ2-3; TRBD2 matches 12 bases. The CDR3 is 16 amino acids. Trimming took 5 bases from V and 2 from J; bases not matched to a gene: 5. The germline V gene has CDR1 SGHVS and CDR2 FNYEAQ. The CDR3 nucleotides are TGTGCCAGCAGCGAACTAGCGGGGGGTGCCACAGATACGCAGTATTTT. Translated, it gives CASSELAGGATDTQYF.

The chain combines TRBV9 with TRBJ2-3; tentative D call: TRBD2 (6 bases). Germline-derived CDR1 and CDR2 are SGDLS and YYNGEE. The CDR3 runs 12 residues. Trimming left V 4 bases short and J 5 bases short, with 8 bases between. The CDR3 nucleotides are TGTGCCAGCAGCCCGGAGGGAGATACGCAGTATTTT. Encoded protein: CASSPEGDTQYF. The full variable domain, completed using reference TRBV9 and TRBJ2-3, is DSGVTQTPKHLITATGQRVTLRCSPRSGDLSVYWYQQSLDQGLQFLIQYYNGEERAKGNILERFSAQQFPDLHSELNLSSLELGDSALYFCASSPEGDTQYFGPGTRLTVL.

This clone was seen a handful of times. The chain joins TRBV6-5 to TRBJ1-1; D gene unclear. Germline lookup yields CDR1 MNHEY and CDR2 SVGAGI. Trimming left V 4 bases short and J 1 base short, with 4 bases between. The CDR3 has 12 residues. The CDR3 here is CASSSPNTEAFF. In nucleotides, the CDR3 is TGTGCCAGCAGTTCCCCGAACACTGAAGCTTTCTTT.

The chain combines TRBV5-6 with TRBJ1-1, with D unclear. This CDR3 has 16 residues. Germline V gene sequence: CDR1 SGHDT, CDR2 YYEEEE. V was pared by 1 base and J by 5 bases, with 18 bases between. The chain's CDR3 is CASSLWQVGMGTEAFF. Here the CDR3 DNA reads TGTGCCAGCAGCTTGTGGCAGGTGGGCATGGGGACTGAAGCTTTCTTT.

V is TRBV27 and J is TRBJ2-7, with D possibly matching TRBD1 (6 bases). V lost 3 bases and J 3 bases, leaving 9 bases between the germline ends. Per germline, CDR1 MNHEY and CDR2 SMNVEV (reference sequence). The CDR3 extends over 13 amino acids. CDR3 protein: CASSLQQGYEQYF. In DNA form, the CDR3 reads TGTGCCAGCAGTTTGCAACAGGGCTACGAGCAGTACTTC.

The chain carries TRBV9 and TRBJ1-2, with D uncertain. This CDR3 has 11 residues. Germline V CDR1 and CDR2: SGDLS, YYNGEE. V gave up 4 bases and J gave up 3 bases, with 4 bases separating them. The CDR3 sequence is CASSSDYGYTF. The CDR3 region has the DNA TGTGCCAGCAGCTCCGACTATGGCTACACCTTC.

The chain recombines TRBV11-2 with TRBJ2-7, with 8 bases identical to TRBD1. The CDR3 loop spans 12 amino acids. Germline V lookup: CDR1 SGHAT, CDR2 FQNNGV. The J segment lost 7 bases and the V segment lost 4 bases, leaving 3 bases of the junction unmatched. Here the CDR3 DNA reads TGTGCCAGCAGCTCGACAGGGGTAGAGCAGTACTTC. Amino acids: CASSSTGVEQYF.

CDR3: CASSLAGLADAYEQYF. CDR3 in DNA: TGTGCCAGCAGCTTGGCCGGACTAGCGGACGCCTACGAGCAGTACTTC. The V and J genes are TRBV5-6 and TRBJ2-7, with 10 bases aligning to TRBD2. Germline values: CDR1 SGHDT, CDR2 YYEEEE. Germline trimming cut 0 bases from V and 2 bases from J; bases unmatched to any gene: 5. The CDR3 has 16 residues. The full variable domain, completed using reference TRBV5-6 and TRBJ2-7, is DAGVTQSPTHLIKTRGQQVTLRCSPKSGHDTVSWYQQALGQGPQFIFQYYEEEERQRGNFPDRFSGHQFPNYSSELNVNALLLGDSALYLCASSLAGLADAYEQYFGPGTRLTVT.

The V and J genes are TRBV7-3 and TRBJ1-2; D is undetermined. V lost 1 base to trimming and J lost 1 base, with 10 bases between them. Germline CDR1 SGHTA, CDR2 FQGTGA. The CDR3 is 15 amino acids. The CDR3 DNA sequence: TGTGCCAGCAGCTTAAGGCACGGGGATAACTATGGCTACACCTTC. This encodes CASSLRHGDNYGYTF.

The chain links TRBV5-6 to TRBJ1-3; a possible D gene is TRBD1 (5 bases). Trimming pared 4 bases from V and 0 bases from J, leaving 14 bases between. The CDR3 runs 16 residues. CDR1 and CDR2 (germline): SGHDT, YYEEEE. The CDR3 loop reads CASSPTPGTSGNTIYF. Written as DNA, the CDR3 is TGTGCCAGCAGCCCCACCCCAGGGACCTCTGGAAACACCATATATTTT.

The chain is built from TRBV27 and TRBJ2-7, with TRBD2 matching over 11 bases. Germline CDR1 and CDR2: MNHEY and SMNVEV (reference sequence). V was clipped by 4 bases and J by 0 bases; unmatched bases: 2. The CDR3 sequence is 15 residues long. CDR3 amino acids: CASSYTSGSSYEQYF. DNA of the CDR3: TGTGCCAGCAGTTATACTAGCGGGAGCTCCTACGAGCAGTACTTC.

Details on this clone: This sample also contains other DNA sequences that code for the same CDR3. The chain links TRBV6-1 to TRBJ2-7; D uncertain. The CDR3 length is 12 residues. CDR1 MNHNS and CDR2 SASEGT come from the germline V gene. V was shortened by 6 bases and J by 3 bases, with 9 bases between the two germline ends. The CDR3 loop reads CASSVVVYEQYF. CDR3 nucleotide sequence: TGTGCCAGCAGCGTTGTCGTCTACGAGCAGTACTTC.

The V gene is TRBV7-3, the J gene TRBJ2-3; perhaps D is TRBD1 or TRBD2 (6 bases each). This CDR3 has 15 amino acids. The germline V gene has CDR1 SGHTA and CDR2 FQGTGA. V shed 2 bases and J shed 2 bases, with 11 bases lying between them. DNA for the CDR3: TGTGCCAGCAGCTTACAAGGGGGGTACACAGATACGCAGTATTTT. Residues: CASSLQGGYTDTQYF.

The chain couples TRBV27 to TRBJ1-1; D remains ambiguous. This CDR3 spans 14 amino acids. Germline V gives CDR1 MNHEY, CDR2 SMNVEV (reference sequence). Trimming pared 4 bases from V and 3 bases from J, leaving 12 bases between. The CDR3 nucleotides read TGTGCCAGCAGTTCGCCCTCCGAATACACTGAAGCTTTCTTT. Its protein is CASSSPSEYTEAFF.

This chain connects TRBV12-5 to TRBJ2-4; TRBD1 matches at 7 bases. The germline gives CDR1 LGHNT, CDR2 FRNRAP. J gave up 0 bases and V 1 base, and 15 bases lay outside the gene matches. This CDR3 region has 20 residues. The CDR3 region is CASGLATRQGTLLAKNIQYF. The DNA for the CDR3 is TGTGCTAGTGGTTTGGCGACGCGACAGGGAACCTTACTAGCCAAAAACATTCAGTACTTC. The entire variable domain, with the rest obtained from reference TRBV12-5 and TRBJ2-4, is as follows: DARVTQTPRHKVTEMGQEVTMRCQPILGHNTVFWYRQTMMQGLELLAYFRNRAPLDDSGMPKDRFSAEMPDATLATLKIQPSEPRDSAVYFCASGLATRQGTLLAKNIQYFGAGTRLSVL.

The chain has TRBV19 and TRBJ1-2; 7 nucleotides align to TRBD1. CDR3 length: 13 residues. V shed 4 bases and J 6 bases; nucleotides not matched to a gene: 5. Germline V gene sequence: CDR1 LNHDA, CDR2 SQIVND (reference sequence). The CDR3 DNA reads as TGTGCCAGTAGTAAGCAGGGGGTAGATGGCTACACCTTC. Its translation is CASSKQGVDGYTF.

The chain combines TRBV2 with TRBJ1-5; the match to TRBD1 covers 8 bases. The CDR3 extends over 15 amino acids. V shed 1 base and J 3 bases; nucleotides not matched to a gene: 2. Germline V gene lookup returns CDR1 SNHLY and CDR2 FYNNEI. The CDR3 sequence: CASSEEDRDNQPQHF. The CDR3 nucleotides read TGTGCCAGCAGTGAAGAGGACAGGGACAATCAGCCCCAGCATTTT.

This chain uses TRBV5-1 with TRBJ2-1; 8 bases fit TRBD1. Germline values: CDR1 SGHRS, CDR2 YFSETQ. Losses at the gene ends were 2 bases for V and 3 bases for J; bases not matched to a gene: 4. The CDR3 sequence is 15 residues long. The CDR3 DNA is TGCGCCAGCAGCTTCACAGGGGGAGACTACAATGAGCAGTTCTTC. Amino acid sequence: CASSFTGGDYNEQFF.

This chain's CDR3 is CASSSQWGLPVSSYNEQFF. The CDR3 DNA reads as TGTGCCAGCAGCTCACAGTGGGGCCTACCTGTGAGCTCCTACAATGAGCAGTTCTTC. The genes are TRBV7-9 and TRBJ2-1; perhaps TRBD1 as D (5 bases). The CDR3 has 19 amino acids. The V and J ends lost 4 bases and 0 bases respectively, with 22 bases between them. The germline V gene encodes CDR1 SEHNR and CDR2 FQNEAQ (reference sequence).

The chain uses TRBV6-5 and TRBJ2-2, with a tentative D call TRBD1 (6 bases). With 5 bases removed from V and 7 bases from J, the gap between germline ends came to 11 bases. Germline lookup yields CDR1 MNHEY and CDR2 SVGAGI. The CDR3 is made up of 13 amino acids. The CDR3 DNA reads TGTGCCAGCAGTACAGGGAGTGGCGGGGAGCTGTTTTTT. Translation gives CASSTGSGGELFF.